Below are 7 T cell receptor beta chains sequenced from a single sample in a study of regulatory T cells in long-lasting Graves disease. Sequencing libraries for TCR beta were prepared with iRepertoire HTBI primers and Arm-PCR of CDR3 regions. Each CDR3 protein is one row after TCRdb ran MiXCR on the multiplex PCR reads. The table lists approximately 690,000 distinct CDR3 sequences, about 30% of them singletons, with 40% to 50% in the top ten. Indicated time point: persistent/refractory GD, antithyroid drugs over 5 years with positive TRAb. Construction of the TCR library relied on RNA isolated from PBMCs. The starting material was peripheral blood mononuclear cells (PBMCs), obtained when the disease was refractory, from a patient treated with antithyroid drugs. The receptor set was obtained from a female donor with Graves disease.

This clonotype was seen a few times. V usage is TRBV12-3 or TRBV12-4 and J usage is TRBJ1-2; D possibly corresponds to TRBD1 (5 bases). V was pared by 5 bases and J by 4 bases, with 14 bases between. The CDR3 loop spans 14 amino acids. The CDR3 DNA sequence: TGTGCCAGCAGTCCCCAGGGCTCGAGCTATGGCTACACCTTC. This gives the protein CASSPQGSSYGYTF.

The gene calls are TRBV20-1 and TRBJ2-7, with 8 bases matching TRBD2. This CDR3 region has 16 residues. Looked up from germline, CDR1 is DFQATT and CDR2 is SNEGSKA (reference sequence). V lost 1 base to trimming and J lost 0 bases; unmatched junction nucleotides: 8. In nucleotides, the CDR3 is TGCAGTGCTAGAGGTAGGGTAAGCGGGAGCTCCTACGAGCAGTACTTC. As protein: CSARGRVSGSSYEQYF.

V usage is TRBV18 and J usage is TRBJ1-5; D possibly corresponds to TRBD1 (5 bases). Germline lookup yields CDR1 KGHSH and CDR2 LQKENI. With 3 bases removed from V and 5 bases from J, the gap between germline ends came to 8 bases. There are 13 residues in the CDR3. CDR3 region: CASSPDIDQPQHF. CDR3 coding DNA: TGTGCCAGCTCACCGGACATTGATCAGCCCCAGCATTTT.

This clonotype appeared many times. The V gene is TRBV12-3 or TRBV12-4, the J gene TRBJ1-2; D perhaps matches TRBD1 (5 bases). The CDR3 loop spans 15 amino acids. The V gene lost 1 base and the J gene lost 1 base, with 10 bases spanning the gap. In DNA, the CDR3 is TGTGCCAGCAGTTTAGTGGCAGGGTATAACTATGGCTACACCTTC. Amino acid sequence: CASSLVAGYNYGYTF.

In this sample, this clonotype turned up a few times. The chain recombines TRBV12-3 or TRBV12-4 with TRBJ1-6; possibly TRBD1 for D (6 bases). The CDR3 sequence is 14 residues long. The V and J ends lost 2 bases and 6 bases respectively, with 8 bases between them. This chain's CDR3 is CASSLKQGNSPLHF. The CDR3 nucleotides are TGTGCCAGCAGTTTAAAACAGGGTAATTCACCCCTCCACTTT.

The chain recombines TRBV5-1 with TRBJ2-2; D is ambiguous. V dropped 0 bases and J dropped 3 bases, with 12 bases sitting between them. The germline V gene has CDR1 SGHRS and CDR2 YFSETQ. CDR3 length: 16 amino acids. The chain's CDR3 is CASSLDESGYTGELFF. CDR3 nucleotide sequence: TGCGCCAGCAGCTTGGACGAAAGTGGTTACACCGGGGAGCTGTTTTTT.

J is TRBJ1-5 and V is TRBV20-1, with a possible D match to TRBD1 (6 bases). Germline CDR1 is DFQATT and CDR2 is SNEGSKA (reference sequence). Trimming left V 3 bases short and J 5 bases short, with 17 bases between. CDR3 size: 15 residues. CDR3 amino acids: CSARVHEGGYQPQHF. CDR3 bases: TGCAGTGCTAGGGTGCATGAAGGGGGATATCAGCCCCAGCATTTT.